One T cell receptor beta chain is described in this entry. The sample is drawn from a study of OX40 agonist ivuxolimab in advanced cancers. The CDR3 contains 16 residues. The germline V gene has CDR1 SEHNR and CDR2 FQNEAQ (reference sequence). Germline trimming cut 1 base from V and 5 bases from J; bases unmatched to any gene: 8. At cycle 4 day 1, cycle 7 day 1, and baseline, blood was sampled. Generated by immunoSEQ multiplex PCR, the TCRdb table keeps only in-frame clones and is missing some. Of fewer than 60,000 clones in the sample, more than 80% are singletons; the top ten hold 0.6% to 0.8%. This sequence was found in an adult with an advanced solid tumor such as melanoma, head and neck, liver or kidney cancer. Here the sequenced sample was CD4+ or CD8+ T cells sorted from blood, taken in a trial of the OX40 agonist ivuxolimab. The chain employs TRBV7-9 and TRBJ2-5; 9 bases agree with TRBD2. CDR3 coding DNA: TGTGCCAGCAGCTTAGGTCCTTCCCTAGCGGGGGAGACCCAGTACTTC. It yields the protein CASSLGPSLAGETQYF.